This T cell receptor (beta chain) derives from a study of response to subunit inactivated influenza vaccine. TCRdb recomputed calls from the RT-PCR reads with MiXCR, one row per CDR3 protein. In the table there are around 750,000 distinct CDR3 sequences, 21% of which are singletons. The ends were cut back, 5 bases at V and 3 bases at J, with 11 bases in the middle. The CDR3 runs to 13 residues. The germline gives CDR1 LGHNA, CDR2 YNFKEQ. This clonotype has more than one count but fewer than ten. Its antigen is not identified. The study's findings and limits: Few additional T cells are recruited per seasonal influenza vaccination, authors suggested.

The chain carries TRBV4-2 and TRBJ2-7; D not certain. The TCR was taken from a man aged 50 to 60 who received an inactivated influenza vaccine. Material: PBMCs from blood, obtained 5 days after vaccination. CDR3: CASSFPGDYEQYF. As DNA, the CDR3 is TGTGCCAGCAGCTTCCCAGGAGACTACGAGCAGTACTTC.